This TCR beta chain was obtained from a study of blood T cell repertoires in COVID-19. About the research overall: Whether acute or convalescent, the COVID-19 samples came from the United States, Italy and Spain. From T cells, B-cell-depleted T cells, or PBMCs came the material, which was cDNA or gDNA.

This CDR3 spans 15 amino acids. Germline values: CDR1 LGHNA, CDR2 YSLEER. V was trimmed by 0 bases and J by 5 bases, leaving 11 bases between them. Original processing methods: Amplification with reference gene primers provided the estimates of nucleated cell counts. Generated by immunoSEQ multiplex PCR, the TCRdb table keeps only in-frame clones and is missing some. Clone size and the V and J calls come from that table; the DNA yielded D and trimming. Here the sample spans 120,000 or so clones, over 75% being singletons. What was sequenced was peripheral blood. The TCR sequence derives from a man aged 45-60 years with acute or convalescent COVID-19. The chain links TRBV4-3 to TRBJ2-1; D might be TRBD2 (6 bases). CDR3 DNA: TGCGCCAGCAGCCAAGAGGAGGGCAGGGACAATGAGCAGTTCTTC. It translates to CASSQEEGRDNEQFF.